The clone carrying this T cell receptor beta chain has only one observation. What it recognizes is unknown. The CDR3 is 13 amino acids. V lost 6 bases and J lost 1, with 9 bases in between. From germline, CDR1 is MNHEY and CDR2 SMNVEV (reference sequence). This record belongs to a study of OX40 agonist ivuxolimab in advanced cancers. Regarding the study as a whole: Relative to CD4+ cells, CD8+ T cells on average had more expanded clones.

Sequencing used immunoSEQ multiplex PCR; TCRdb keeps in-frame clones, though not all of them. The table lists about 50,000 clones, about 89% of them singletons. This rearrangement joins TRBV27 to TRBJ1-1; D not resolved. Here the sequenced sample was CD4+ or CD8+ T cells sorted from blood, taken in a trial of the OX40 agonist ivuxolimab. This receptor was obtained from an adult with an advanced solid tumor such as melanoma, head and neck, liver or kidney cancer. CDR3 coding DNA: TGTGCCAGCAGCCCATTGCGGAACACTGAAGCTTTCTTT. Amino acids: CASSPLRNTEAFF.